This TCR beta chain was identified in a study of T-cell reconstitution after alpha-beta-depleted transplantation in children. On this clonotype: What it recognizes is unknown.

CDR3 length: 17 amino acids. Findings and caveats of the study: Reported findings indicate that, about two months after transplant, alpha-beta T cells came from several hundred expanded clones, which were derived from non-depleted graft cells. Surviving recipient T cells and thymic progenitors accounted for the high day-60 TCRbeta diversity observed in some patients. T-cell counts and diversity were attributed mostly to newly produced T cells one year after transplant.

A TCRbeta library incorporating unique molecular identifiers was prepared. Via MiXCR, TCRdb re-called the PCR reads, giving one row per CDR3 protein. Among fewer than 550,000 distinct CDR3 sequences listed, over 9.5% were seen once. Sequenced material: PBMCs, mostly from graft donor cells, taken 180 days after TCRalphabeta/CD19-depleted stem cell transplant. The receptor was isolated from a female patient aged 2 to 10 who had a stem cell transplant for aplastic anemia, so the T cells may come from the graft donor. The chain is built from TRBV21-1 and TRBJ1-5; the D call TRBD1 from the table was never checked on the DNA. TRBV21-1 is an annotated pseudogene. CDR3: CASSRKFRGDRVLEGHF. The CDR3 nucleotides read TGTGCCAGCAGCAGGAAATTTCGAGGGGACAGGGTGCTTGAAGGGCATTTT.